Below, 26 T cell receptor beta chains from the same sample are listed, as sequenced in a study of CD4 T cells in relation to SARS-CoV-2 and coronaviruses. Their specific antigens are unknown. The unexposed donors gave CD4+ T cells in about 2011-2019, prior to COVID-19. CD4+ T cells were isolated from the cells after 10 days of culture. Measured with immunoSEQ multiplex PCR; TCRdb has only the in-frame clones, and not every one. The sample lists just under 20,000 clones; approximately 81% were seen once. What was sequenced was CD4+ T cells from PBMCs, cultured in vitro. These TCRs come from a human donor in good health.

The gene calls are TRBV6-2 or TRBV6-3 and TRBJ2-1, with TRBD2 matching over 7 bases. This CDR3 is built from 16 residues. Per germline, CDR1 MNHEY and CDR2 SVGEGT. V trimming: 5 bases; J trimming: 10 bases; junction bases outside the gene matches: 17. The DNA of the CDR3 is TGTGCCAGCAGTCTCCGAGGGGTAGCGGGCCCCAGGGAGCAGTTCTTC. It yields the protein CASSLRGVAGPREQFF.

The rearrangement joins TRBV14 to TRBJ2-1; the D gene is possibly TRBD1 (6 bases). The CDR3 spans 14 residues. Germline values: CDR1 SGHDN, CDR2 FVKESK. Trimming removed 1 base from V and 10 bases from J, with 14 bases in between. CDR3: CASSQGLNRDEQFF. The CDR3 DNA reads TGTGCCAGCAGCCAAGGCCTCAACAGGGACGAGCAGTTCTTC.

CDR3: CASSLGPGGEQFF. CDR3 in DNA: TGTGCCAGCAGCTTAGGGCCGGGCGGTGAGCAGTTCTTC. V usage is TRBV7-2 and J usage is TRBJ2-1; the D is unclear. V was trimmed by 1 base and J by 9 bases, leaving 10 bases between them. Germline values: CDR1 SGHTA, CDR2 FQGNSA. The CDR3 covers 13 residues.

The sample holds one count of this clone. This chain connects TRBV19 to TRBJ2-5; 10 nucleotides align to TRBD1. The CDR3 covers 16 residues. V lost 1 base and J lost 1; bases outside the gene matches: 3. Germline assignment: CDR1 LNHDA and CDR2 SQIVND (reference sequence). CDR3 nucleotide sequence: TGTGCCAGTAGTATAGGGAGGACAGGGGGCCAAGAGACCCAGTACTTC. This sequence encodes CASSIGRTGGQETQYF.

The chain couples TRBV19 to TRBJ2-7, with no clear D. The CDR3 length is 15 residues. The germline V and J ends were trimmed by 6 bases and 5 bases, with 20 bases remaining between them. Germline CDR1 reads LNHDA; CDR2 reads SQIVND (reference sequence). CDR3 bases: TGTGCCAGTAGAAGTATTGGGGAAGGGTTTCACGAGCAGTACTTC. Amino acid sequence: CASRSIGEGFHEQYF.

This clone was detected a few times. The rearrangement uses TRBV21-1 and TRBJ1-5; TRBD1 is the table's D call, not checked against the DNA. TRBV21-1 is a recognized pseudogene. The CDR3 is made up of 15 amino acids. CDR3 nucleotide sequence: TGTGCCAGCAGCAAAGAGGGGGTACGCAATCAGCCCCAGCATTTT. Encoded protein: CASSKEGVRNQPQHF.

This chain uses TRBV19 with TRBJ1-1; possibly TRBD1 for D (6 bases). Per the germline V gene, CDR1 is LNHDA and CDR2 is SQIVND (reference sequence). The CDR3 is made up of 13 amino acids. Trimming stripped 4 bases from V and 5 bases from J, with 11 bases between. The CDR3 nucleotides are TGTGCCAGTAGTAGGGCAGGGGAAACTGAAGCTTTCTTT. Protein sequence: CASSRAGETEAFF.

The chain carries TRBV5-8 and TRBJ2-3; TRBD2 agrees at 10 bases. The CDR3 is 16 residues long. In germline, CDR1 is SGHTS, CDR2 YDEGEE. After removal of 0 bases from V and 4 bases from J, the junction contained 5 bases not matched to a gene. The CDR3 sequence is CASSLASGSPADTQYF. For the CDR3, the DNA is TGTGCCAGCAGCTTGGCTAGCGGGAGTCCTGCAGATACGCAGTATTTT.

This clone was found a few times. The genes are TRBV30 and TRBJ2-2; no reliable D call. CDR1 and CDR2 (germline): GTSNPN, SVGIG (reference sequence). This CDR3 has 11 residues. The V gene lost 4 bases and the J gene lost 5 bases, with 5 bases spanning the gap. CDR3 residues: CAWTRTGELFF. Written as DNA, the CDR3 is TGTGCCTGGACCCGAACCGGGGAGCTGTTTTTT.

V usage is TRBV19 and J usage is TRBJ1-5; the D is unclear. The CDR3 loop spans 13 amino acids. CDR1 and CDR2 (germline): LNHDA, SQIVND (reference sequence). Between the trimmed V and J ends, which lost 5 bases and 5 bases, there was a span of 10 bases. CDR3 sequence reads: CASSPGLYQPQHF. The CDR3 coding sequence is TGTGCCAGTAGTCCCGGCCTATATCAGCCCCAGCATTTT.

This chain joins TRBV4-3 and TRBJ1-1, with unresolved D. The V end lost 1 base, the J end lost 1 base, and 10 bases lay between the germline ends. CDR1 and CDR2 (germline): LGHNA, YSLEER. The CDR3 is 15 amino acids. The CDR3 reads CASSQVRQRNTEAFF. CDR3 coding DNA: TGCGCCAGCAGCCAAGTTAGGCAGAGGAACACTGAAGCTTTCTTT.

The chain employs TRBV21-1 and TRBJ1-3; no check of the table's D call, TRBD1, against the DNA was made. TRBV21-1 constitutes a pseudogene. This CDR3 comprises 16 residues. For the CDR3, the DNA is TGTGCCAGCAGCACAGAACAGAAACTGTCTGGAAACACCATATATTTT. Amino acids: CASSTEQKLSGNTIYF.

The V and J genes are TRBV7-6 and TRBJ1-1; weak D call: TRBD1 (5 bases). The length of the CDR3 is 15 residues. From germline, CDR1 is SGHVS and CDR2 FNYEAQ. Trimming cost V 5 bases and J 5 bases, with 18 bases left between them. The chain's CDR3 is CASSLQDGGGTEAFF. The CDR3, as DNA: TGTGCCAGCAGCCTCCAGGACGGGGGAGGAACTGAAGCTTTCTTT.

This chain uses TRBV7-8 with TRBJ2-4; D is uncertain. The CDR3 covers 14 residues. CDR1 is SGHVS, CDR2 FQNEAQ, per germline. The V and J ends lost 1 base and 7 bases respectively, with 11 bases between them. CDR3 coding DNA: TGTGCCAGCAGCTTAGGGGCGCTCGCGAACATTCAGTACTTC. The encoded protein is CASSLGALANIQYF.

The chain recombines TRBV12-3 or TRBV12-4 with TRBJ1-2; D unresolved. V was shortened by 3 bases and J by 4 bases, with 9 bases between the two germline ends. This CDR3 contains 13 residues. The CDR3 DNA reads as TGTGCCAGCAGTTTTGAACAGTTCTATGGCTACACCTTC. As protein: CASSFEQFYGYTF.

The chain combines TRBV5-4 with TRBJ2-7, with 8 bases aligning to TRBD2. The junction had 9 bases not matched to a gene; V was cut back by 0 bases and J by 7 bases. This CDR3 spans 15 amino acids. Germline CDR1 SGHNT, CDR2 YYREEE (reference sequence). The CDR3 DNA reads TGTGCCAGCAGCTTGGTGGGTACTAGCGGCGAAGAGCAGTACTTC. This encodes CASSLVGTSGEEQYF. The full variable domain, completed using reference TRBV5-4 and TRBJ2-7, is ETGVTQSPTHLIKTRGQQVTLRCSSQSGHNTVSWYQQALGQGPQFIFQYYREEENGRGNFPPRFSGLQFPNYSSELNVNALELDDSALYLCASSLVGTSGEEQYFGPGTRLTVT.

The rearrangement joins TRBV7-2 to TRBJ2-1; TRBD1 aligns across 10 bases. CDR1 and CDR2 from the germline V gene are SGHTA and FQGNSA. The V gene end was trimmed by 1 base and the J gene end by 7 bases; junction bases not matched to a gene: 4. This CDR3 is built from 15 residues. CDR3 loop: CASSLGDRGRNEQFF. The CDR3 coding sequence is TGTGCCAGCAGCTTAGGGGACAGGGGAAGGAATGAGCAGTTCTTC. Variable domain in full (rest from reference TRBV7-2 and TRBJ2-1): GAGVSQSPSNKVTEKGKDVELRCDPISGHTALYWYRQSLGQGLEFLIYFQGNSAPDKSGLPSDRFSAERTGGSVSTLTIQRTQQEDSAVYLCASSLGDRGRNEQFFGPGTRLTVL.

This clone was seen just once. The chain links TRBV19 to TRBJ2-1, with TRBD1 identical over 7 bases. J gave up 6 bases and V 4 bases, and 0 bases lay outside the gene matches. Germline CDR1 is LNHDA and CDR2 is SQIVND (reference sequence). This CDR3 contains 12 residues. The CDR3 spells CASSTGGNEQFF. In nucleotides, the CDR3 is TGTGCCAGTAGTACAGGGGGCAATGAGCAGTTCTTC.

V is TRBV11-2 and J is TRBJ2-1; perhaps TRBD2 as D (6 bases). V was clipped by 2 bases and J by 2 bases, with 10 bases between them. The CDR3 covers 15 residues. Germline-derived CDR1 and CDR2 are SGHAT and FQNNGV. This CDR3 is CASSLSGAPYNEQFF. CDR3 nucleotides: TGTGCCAGCAGCTTATCGGGAGCGCCCTACAATGAGCAGTTCTTC.

The genes are TRBV10-3 and TRBJ2-7; D unclear. V was clipped by 5 bases and J by 5 bases, with 7 bases between them. This CDR3 is built from 11 residues. Per germline, CDR1 ENHRY and CDR2 SYGVKD. The CDR3 bases are TGTGCCATCAGTTCCACCCACGAGCAGTACTTC. It specifies CAISSTHEQYF.

The chain carries TRBV11-2 and TRBJ1-2; D gene ambiguous. CDR3 length: 14 residues. CDR1 is SGHAT and CDR2 is FQNNGV in the germline V gene. V lost 0 bases and J lost 2, with 7 bases in between. CDR3 sequence (DNA): TGTGCCAGCAGCTTAGACAGTAACAACTATGGCTACACCTTC. Encoded protein: CASSLDSNNYGYTF.

The V and J genes are TRBV11-2 and TRBJ2-1; no firm D call. CDR3 length: 12 residues. CDR1 and CDR2 from the germline V gene are SGHAT and FQNNGV. V shed 5 bases and J shed 3 bases, with 5 bases lying between them. The CDR3 is CASSPGYNEQFF. As DNA, the CDR3 is TGTGCCAGCAGCCCAGGCTACAATGAGCAGTTCTTC. The entire variable domain, with the rest obtained from reference TRBV11-2 and TRBJ2-1, is as follows: EAGVAQSPRYKIIEKRQSVAFWCNPISGHATLYWYQQILGQGPKLLIQFQNNGVVDDSQLPKDRFSAERLKGVDSTLKIQPAKLEDSAVYLCASSPGYNEQFFGPGTRLTVL.

This clone was detected only once. This rearrangement joins TRBV3-1 (or the pseudogene TRBV3-2) to TRBJ1-6; D not certain. Germline CDR1 LGHDT, CDR2 YNNKEL (reference sequence). Trimming shortened V by 1 base and J by 7 bases, and 14 bases separated the two germline ends. This CDR3 contains 16 residues. CDR3 DNA: TGTGCCAGCAGCCAAGTCTTCGCTGGAGTCAATTCACCCCTCCACTTT. Amino acids: CASSQVFAGVNSPLHF.

The chain has TRBV19 and TRBJ1-5; no firm D call. The CDR3 covers 13 residues. Germline V gives CDR1 LNHDA, CDR2 SQIVND (reference sequence). Trimming removed 4 bases at V and 2 bases at J, with 6 bases between. CDR3 sequence: CASSNSGNQPQHF. CDR3 nucleotides: TGTGCCAGTAGTAACTCCGGCAATCAGCCCCAGCATTTT.

The chain is built from TRBV7-9 and TRBJ2-1, with 12 bases that match TRBD2. CDR3 length: 15 residues. Germline V gene data show CDR1 as SEHNR and CDR2 as FQNEAQ (reference sequence). V dropped 5 bases and J dropped 6; count of bases not matched to a gene: 5. As DNA, the CDR3 is TGTGCCAGCAGCGAAACTAGCGGGGGGCGCAATGAGCAGTTCTTC. It specifies CASSETSGGRNEQFF.

The chain links TRBV3-1 (or the pseudogene TRBV3-2) to TRBJ1-5, with no clear D. The CDR3 is 14 residues long. Germline CDR1 and CDR2: LGHDT and YNNKEL (reference sequence). V was pared by 1 base and J by 3 bases, with 7 bases between. CDR3 in DNA: TGTGCCAGCAGCCAAGGGGATCCCAATCAGCCCCAGCATTTT. Translated: CASSQGDPNQPQHF.